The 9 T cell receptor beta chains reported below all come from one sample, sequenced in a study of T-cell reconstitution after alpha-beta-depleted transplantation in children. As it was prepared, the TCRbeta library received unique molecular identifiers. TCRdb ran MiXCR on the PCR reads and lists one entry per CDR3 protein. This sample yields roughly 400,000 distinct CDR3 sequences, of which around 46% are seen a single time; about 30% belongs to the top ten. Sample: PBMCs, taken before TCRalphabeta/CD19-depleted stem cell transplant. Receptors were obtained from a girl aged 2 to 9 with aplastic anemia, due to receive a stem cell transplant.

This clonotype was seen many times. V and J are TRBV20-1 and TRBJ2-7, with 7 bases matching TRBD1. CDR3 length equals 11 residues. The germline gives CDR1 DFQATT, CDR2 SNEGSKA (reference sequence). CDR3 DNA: TGCAGGACAGGGACCTCCTACGAGCAGTACTTC. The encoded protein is CRTGTSYEQYF.

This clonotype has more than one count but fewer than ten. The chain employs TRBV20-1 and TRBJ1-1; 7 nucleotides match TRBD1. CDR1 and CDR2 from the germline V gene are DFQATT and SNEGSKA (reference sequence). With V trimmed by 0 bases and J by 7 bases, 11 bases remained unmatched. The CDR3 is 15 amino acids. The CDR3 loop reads CSAREGRGSEGEAFF. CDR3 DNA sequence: TGCAGTGCTAGAGAGGGCAGGGGGTCTGAGGGTGAAGCTTTCTTT.

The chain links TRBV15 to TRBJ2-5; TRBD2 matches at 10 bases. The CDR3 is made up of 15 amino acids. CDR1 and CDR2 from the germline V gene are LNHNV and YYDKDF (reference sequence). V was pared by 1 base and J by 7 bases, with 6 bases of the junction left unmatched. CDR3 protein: CATSRGTSGTGTQYF. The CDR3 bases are TGTGCCACCAGCAGAGGTACTAGCGGGACCGGGACCCAGTACTTC.

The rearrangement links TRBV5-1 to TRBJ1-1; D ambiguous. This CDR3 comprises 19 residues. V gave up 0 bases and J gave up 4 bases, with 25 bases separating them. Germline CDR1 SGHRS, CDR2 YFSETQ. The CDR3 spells CASSLAAVPTGKPGTEAFF. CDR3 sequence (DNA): TGCGCCAGCAGCTTGGCGGCGGTCCCAACCGGGAAACCGGGCACTGAAGCTTTCTTT.

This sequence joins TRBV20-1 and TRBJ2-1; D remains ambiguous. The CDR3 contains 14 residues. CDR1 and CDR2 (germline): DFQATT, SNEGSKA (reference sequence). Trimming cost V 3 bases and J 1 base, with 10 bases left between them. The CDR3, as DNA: TGCAGTGCTAGGCCCGCAGTATCCTACAATGAGCAGTTCTTC. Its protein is CSARPAVSYNEQFF.

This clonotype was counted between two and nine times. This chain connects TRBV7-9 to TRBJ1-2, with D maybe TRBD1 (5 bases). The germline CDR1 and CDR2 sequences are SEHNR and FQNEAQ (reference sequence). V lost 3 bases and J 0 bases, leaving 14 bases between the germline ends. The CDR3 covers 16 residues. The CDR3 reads CASSFGADFTNYGYTF. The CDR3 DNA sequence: TGTGCCAGCAGCTTTGGGGCGGATTTTACTAACTATGGCTACACCTTC. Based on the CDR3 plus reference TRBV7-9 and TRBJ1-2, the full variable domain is DTGVSQNPRHKITKRGQNVTFRCDPISEHNRLYWYRQTLGQGPEFLTYFQNEAQLEKSRLLSDRFSAERPKGSFSTLEIQRTEQGDSAMYLCASSFGADFTNYGYTFGSGTRLTVV.

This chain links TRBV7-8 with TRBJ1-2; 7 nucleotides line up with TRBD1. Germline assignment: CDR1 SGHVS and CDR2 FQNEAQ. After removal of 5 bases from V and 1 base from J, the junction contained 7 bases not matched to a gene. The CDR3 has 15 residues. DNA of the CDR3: TGTGCCAGCAGCCCGGCCGGGACAGTTAACTATGGCTACACCTTC. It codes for CASSPAGTVNYGYTF.

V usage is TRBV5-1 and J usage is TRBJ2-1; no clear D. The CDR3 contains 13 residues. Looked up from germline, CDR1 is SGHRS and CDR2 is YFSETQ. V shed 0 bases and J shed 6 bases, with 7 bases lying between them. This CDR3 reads CASSLAPTNEQFF. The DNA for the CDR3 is TGCGCCAGCAGCTTGGCGCCTACCAATGAGCAGTTCTTC.

As DNA, the CDR3 is TGCAGCGTTGAACTAGCGAGAGGGGGCACCGGGGAGCTGTTTTTT. Translating it yields CSVELARGGTGELFF. The chain couples TRBV29-1 to TRBJ2-2; D possibly matches TRBD1 or TRBD2 (6 bases each). The CDR3 has 15 residues. V was shortened by 2 bases and J by 4 bases, with 14 bases between the two germline ends. Germline CDR1 reads SQVTM; CDR2 reads ANQGSEA.